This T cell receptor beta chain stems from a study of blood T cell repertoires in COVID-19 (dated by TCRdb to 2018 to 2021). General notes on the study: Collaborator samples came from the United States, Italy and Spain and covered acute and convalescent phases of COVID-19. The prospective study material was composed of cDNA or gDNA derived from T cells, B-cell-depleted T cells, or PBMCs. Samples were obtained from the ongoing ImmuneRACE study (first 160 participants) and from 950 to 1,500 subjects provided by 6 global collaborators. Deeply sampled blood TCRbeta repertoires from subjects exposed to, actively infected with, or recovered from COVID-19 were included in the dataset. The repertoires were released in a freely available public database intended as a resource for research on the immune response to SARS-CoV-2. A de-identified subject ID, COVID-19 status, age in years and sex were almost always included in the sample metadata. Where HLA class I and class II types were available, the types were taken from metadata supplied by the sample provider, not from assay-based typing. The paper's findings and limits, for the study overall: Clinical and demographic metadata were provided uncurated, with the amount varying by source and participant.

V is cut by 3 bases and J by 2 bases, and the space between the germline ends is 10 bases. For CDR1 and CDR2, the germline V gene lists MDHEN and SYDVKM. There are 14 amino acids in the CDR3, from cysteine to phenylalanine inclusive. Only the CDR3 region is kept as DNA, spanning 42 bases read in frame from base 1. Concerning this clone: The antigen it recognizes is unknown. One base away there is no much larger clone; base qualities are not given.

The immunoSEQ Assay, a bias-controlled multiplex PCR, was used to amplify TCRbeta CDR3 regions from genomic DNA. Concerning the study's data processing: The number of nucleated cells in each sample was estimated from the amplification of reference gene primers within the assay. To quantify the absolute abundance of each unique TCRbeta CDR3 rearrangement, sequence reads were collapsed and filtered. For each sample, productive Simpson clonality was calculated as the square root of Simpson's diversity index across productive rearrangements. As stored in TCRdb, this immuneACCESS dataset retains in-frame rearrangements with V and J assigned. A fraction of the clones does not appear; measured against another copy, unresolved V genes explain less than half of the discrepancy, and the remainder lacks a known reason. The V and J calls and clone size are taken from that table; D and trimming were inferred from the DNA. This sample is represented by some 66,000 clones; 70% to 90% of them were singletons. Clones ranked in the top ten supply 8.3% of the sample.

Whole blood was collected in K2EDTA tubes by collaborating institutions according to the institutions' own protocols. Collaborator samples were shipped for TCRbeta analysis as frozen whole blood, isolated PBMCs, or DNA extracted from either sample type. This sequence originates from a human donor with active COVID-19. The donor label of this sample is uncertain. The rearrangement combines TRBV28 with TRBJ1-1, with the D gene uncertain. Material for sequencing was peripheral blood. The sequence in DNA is TGTGCCAGCAGTTTGATAGCCCTCAACACTGAAGCTTTCTTT. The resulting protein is CASSLIALNTEAFF.